One and the same sample provided the 10 T cell receptor beta chains below, sequenced in a study of human T cells and chemical hapten exposure. Time point defined: patch test 2, 6 weeks after DPC sensitization. The treatment here: therapeutic diphenylcyclopropenone sensitization with weekly scalp DPC. TCRdb re-called the RACE reads through MiXCR, storing one row per CDR3 protein. The sample includes hundreds of thousands of distinct CDR3 sequences, about 6% of them seen just once. The source was whole blood, collected in connection with sensitization to the hapten diphenylcyclopropenone (DPC). These TCRs come from a woman between 18 and 30 years old with alopecia areata. Some clones in this sample may be carry-over from other donors' samples.

CDR3: CASRELARDTQYF. In DNA form, the CDR3 reads TGTGCCAGCAGGGAACTAGCGCGGGATACGCAGTATTTT. The gene calls are TRBV6-2 or TRBV6-3 and TRBJ2-3; 7 bases map to TRBD2. This CDR3 comprises 13 residues. V gave up 6 bases and J gave up 6 bases; unmatched junction bases: 6. Germline V lookup: CDR1 MNHEY, CDR2 SVGEGT.

The chain joins TRBV5-1 to TRBJ2-5, with 8 bases matching TRBD2. CDR1 and CDR2 from the germline V gene are SGHRS and YFSETQ. CDR3 length: 15 residues. V lost 4 bases to trimming and J lost 5 bases; unmatched junction nucleotides: 10. This CDR3 is CASSVAPGGPETQYF. The CDR3 DNA reads as TGCGCCAGCAGCGTGGCTCCGGGGGGGCCTGAGACCCAGTACTTC.

This clonotype has just a few counts. The rearrangement joins TRBV12-3 or TRBV12-4 to TRBJ2-3, with unresolved D. The CDR3 has 11 amino acids. The V end lost 6 bases, the J end lost 7 bases, and 8 bases lay between the germline ends. CDR3 sequence: CASRVGYTQYF. In DNA, the CDR3 is TGTGCCAGCAGGGTAGGGTATACGCAGTATTTT.

This clonotype turned up a few times. V gene TRBV18 combines with J gene TRBJ1-1, with D uncertain. The V end lost 1 base, the J end lost 3 bases, and 9 bases lay between the germline ends. The CDR3 is made up of 14 amino acids. CDR1 and CDR2 from the germline V gene are KGHSH and LQKENI. The CDR3 DNA reads as TGTGCCAGCTCACCACTTTTTAGGGACACTGAAGCTTTCTTT. Residues: CASSPLFRDTEAFF.

This clonotype was observed at least ten times. The CDR3 DNA is TGTGCCAGCAGTTACTTCCCTTCGGCTCAGCCCCAGCATTTT. Its translation: CASSYFPSAQPQHF. This chain connects TRBV6-2 or TRBV6-3 to TRBJ1-5; D is uncertain. This CDR3 is built from 14 residues. Trimming took off 1 base at V and 6 bases at J, with 10 bases between the two ends. CDR1 MNHEY and CDR2 SVGEGT come from the germline V gene.

This clonotype was detected many times. The chain combines TRBV6-2 or TRBV6-3 with TRBJ2-3; no clear D. The V end lost 0 bases, the J end lost 0 bases, and 7 bases lay between the germline ends. CDR3 length: 15 residues. Germline CDR1 reads MNHEY; CDR2 reads SVGEGT. The CDR3 loop is CASSYSATSTDTQYF. The CDR3 coding sequence is TGTGCCAGCAGTTACTCGGCGACTAGCACAGATACGCAGTATTTT.

This clonotype was recorded a few times. The rearrangement links TRBV4-2 to TRBJ1-4; D gene ambiguous. V lost 0 bases and J 5 bases, leaving 10 bases between the germline ends. Germline-derived CDR1 and CDR2 are LGHNA and YNFKEQ. The CDR3 totals 15 residues. This chain's CDR3 is CASSQDQDGNEKLFF. The CDR3 coding sequence is TGTGCCAGCAGCCAAGACCAGGACGGAAATGAAAAACTGTTTTTT.

This clonotype was observed at least ten times. The CDR3 sequence is CASSVNAGKKMNTEAFF. As DNA, the CDR3 is TGTGCCAGCAGCGTCAATGCGGGGAAGAAGATGAACACTGAAGCTTTCTTT. The gene calls are TRBV9 and TRBJ1-1, with D hard to call. Deletions cut 2 bases from V and 0 bases from J, with 17 bases between. The CDR3 contains 17 residues. CDR1 SGDLS and CDR2 YYNGEE come from the germline V gene.

This clonotype showed up many times. The genes are TRBV4-1 and TRBJ2-2, with no clear D. The CDR3 is 15 amino acids. With 1 base removed from V and 0 bases from J, the gap between germline ends came to 6 bases. Germline-derived CDR1 and CDR2 are MGHRA and YSYEKL. CDR3 nucleotide sequence: TGCGCCAGCAGCCAAGTTCTAGCGAACACCGGGGAGCTGTTTTTT. Amino acid sequence: CASSQVLANTGELFF.

CDR3 DNA: TGTGCCAGCAGCCAAGATGTTAGGGGAAACGACTATGGCTACACCTTC. It codes for CASSQDVRGNDYGYTF. The chain carries TRBV3-1 and TRBJ1-2, with D possibly matching TRBD1 (5 bases). The CDR3 is 16 residues long. Germline loops: CDR1 LGHDT, CDR2 YNNKEL (reference sequence). V shed 0 bases and J shed 3 bases, with 14 bases lying between them. Full variable domain (outside the CDR3, taken from reference TRBV3-1 and TRBJ1-2): DTAVSQTPKYLVTQMGNDKSIKCEQNLGHDTMYWYKQDSKKFLKIMFSYNNKELIINETVPNRFSPKSPDKAHLNLHINSLELGDSAVYFCASSQDVRGNDYGYTFGSGTRLTVV.